These 6 T cell receptor beta chains were sequenced from one sample in a study of shared clonotypes between healthy human individuals. TCRdb's copy holds only in-frame clones and misses some; the assay was immunoSEQ multiplex PCR. The sample records hundreds of thousands of clones, 95% to 97% being singletons. CD8 cells regarded as naive lacked CD45RO, were positively chosen for CCR7, and omitted terminally differentiated effector memory CD45RA+ cells. The sample was naive CD8+ T cells sorted from blood. Every receptor here comes from a woman in her twenties or thirties in good health.

The DNA for the CDR3 is TGCGCCAGCAGCTCCCAACCCGGGTTAGTTAGGAACACCGGGGAGCTGTTTTTT. Its protein is CASSSQPGLVRNTGELFF. The gene calls are TRBV5-1 and TRBJ2-2; D not resolved. Germline V CDR1 and CDR2: SGHRS, YFSETQ. CDR3 size: 18 residues. Trimming left V 3 bases short and J 1 base short, with 19 bases between.

This clone was counted once. The chain is built from TRBV28 and TRBJ2-1, with unresolved D. V was cut by 8 bases and J by 5 bases, with 16 bases left in between. The CDR3 sequence is 14 residues long. CDR1 and CDR2 from the germline V gene are MDHEN and SYDVKM. CDR3 DNA: TGTGCCAGCGACCCCGGCCTTTGGGACAATGAGCAGTTCTTC. Translating it yields CASDPGLWDNEQFF.

Written as DNA, the CDR3 is TGCGCCAGCAGCTCTTCTTGGGACAGAGTCTACGAGCAGTACTTC. Translation gives CASSSSWDRVYEQYF. The J gene is TRBJ2-7, the V gene TRBV5-1, with 7 bases fitting TRBD1. Germline-derived CDR1 and CDR2 are SGHRS and YFSETQ. CDR3 length: 15 amino acids. The V and J ends lost 3 bases and 3 bases, in that order; junction bases with no gene match: 9.

A single count supports this clone. This sample also contains other DNA sequences that code for the same CDR3. The chain has TRBV6-5 and TRBJ2-3, with D hard to call. Germline CDR1 reads MNHEY; CDR2 reads SVGAGI. The CDR3 has 13 amino acids. V was pared by 2 bases and J by 1 base, with 4 bases between. The CDR3 coding sequence is TGTGCCAGCAGTTACGGCGGCACAGATACGCAGTATTTT. Its protein is CASSYGGTDTQYF.

The V call is TRBV9, the J call TRBJ2-5, with D tentatively TRBD2 (6 bases). Germline V gene lookup returns CDR1 SGDLS and CDR2 YYNGEE. The CDR3 totals 13 residues. The V and J ends lost 1 base and 9 bases respectively, with 13 bases between them. The CDR3 loop reads CASSVSTGGAQYF. DNA of the CDR3: TGTGCCAGCAGCGTATCTACAGGCGGGGCCCAGTACTTC. Filled out from reference TRBV9 and TRBJ2-5, the complete variable domain reads DSGVTQTPKHLITATGQRVTLRCSPRSGDLSVYWYQQSLDQGLQFLIQYYNGEERAKGNILERFSAQQFPDLHSELNLSSLELGDSALYFCASSVSTGGAQYFGPGTRLLVL.

This clone has only one observation. The chain is built from TRBV6-5 and TRBJ2-1; D possibly matches TRBD1 or TRBD2 (5 bases each). The V end was cut by 5 bases, the J end by 5 bases, with 16 bases between. This CDR3 contains 15 residues. CDR1 is MNHEY, CDR2 SVGAGI, per germline. CDR3 DNA sequence: TGTGCCAGCAGTCCGAACACGGGGCCTAACAATGAGCAGTTCTTC. It codes for CASSPNTGPNNEQFF.